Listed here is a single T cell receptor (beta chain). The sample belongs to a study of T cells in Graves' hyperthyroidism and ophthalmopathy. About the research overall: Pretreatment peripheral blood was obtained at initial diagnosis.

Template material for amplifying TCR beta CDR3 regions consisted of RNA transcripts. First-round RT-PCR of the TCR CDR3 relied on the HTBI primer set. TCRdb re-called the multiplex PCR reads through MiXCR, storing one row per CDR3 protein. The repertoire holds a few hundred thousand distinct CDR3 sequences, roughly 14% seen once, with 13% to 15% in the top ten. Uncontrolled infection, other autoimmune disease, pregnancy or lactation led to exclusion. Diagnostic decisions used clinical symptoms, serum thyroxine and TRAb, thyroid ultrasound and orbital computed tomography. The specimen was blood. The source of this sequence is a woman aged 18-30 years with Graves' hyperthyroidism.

The CDR3 bases are TGCAGCGCCCGGGGACCCGCCACTGAAGCTTTCTTT. Amino acid sequence: CSARGPATEAFF. The V call is TRBV29-1, the J call TRBJ1-1; a possible D gene is TRBD1 (5 bases). The ends were cut back, 7 bases at V and 4 bases at J, with 13 bases in the middle. Germline V gene lookup returns CDR1 SQVTM and CDR2 ANQGSEA. The CDR3 is made up of 12 amino acids.